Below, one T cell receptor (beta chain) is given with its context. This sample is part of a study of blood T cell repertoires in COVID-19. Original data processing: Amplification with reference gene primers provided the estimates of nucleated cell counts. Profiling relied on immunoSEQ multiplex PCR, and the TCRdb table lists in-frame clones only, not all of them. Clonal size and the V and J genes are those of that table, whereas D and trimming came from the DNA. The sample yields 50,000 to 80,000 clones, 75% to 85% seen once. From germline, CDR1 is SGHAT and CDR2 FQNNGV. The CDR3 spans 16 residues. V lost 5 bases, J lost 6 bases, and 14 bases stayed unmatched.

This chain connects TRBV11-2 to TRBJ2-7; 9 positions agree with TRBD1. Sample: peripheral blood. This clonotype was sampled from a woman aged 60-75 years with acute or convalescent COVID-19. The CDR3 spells CASSLTGTGSLGEQYF. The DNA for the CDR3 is TGTGCCAGCAGCCTAACCGGGACAGGGTCCCTAGGCGAGCAGTACTTC.